This T cell receptor (beta chain) was obtained from a study of shared clonotypes between healthy human individuals (TCRdb year 2020). For the wider study: A few men and two women, aged 18 to 49 years, made up the cohort. Each donor's leukapheresis produced roughly between roughly 0.94 and 9.5 billion PBMCs. For each donor, three plates each were used for CD4 naive and CD4 memory, two plates were used for CD8 naive, and one plate was used for CD8 memory. To increase sequencing depth and limit assay-specific biases, TCR repertoire library preparation and sequencing were carried out by different laboratories using diverse techniques. Blood TCR repertoires of about five healthy adults were deeply sequenced to estimate repertoire size and the extent of clonotype sharing between individuals.

Of note for this clone: Its antigen target is currently unknown. One base away there is no much larger clone; base qualities are not given. In the same sample, other DNA sequences code for this CDR3.

Using the deep immunoSEQ assay, multiplex PCR amplified TCR CDR3 regions from genomic DNA. For each cell subset, the extracted genomic DNA was distributed evenly across all wells of several immunoSEQ 96-well plates, and each plate served as one replicate. For sorted subsets, each replicate PCR was loaded with 200 ng genomic DNA, equivalent to 30,000 or so T cell genomes. Purified libraries were measured with a Qubit 3.0 fluorometer, size-checked on a Bioanalyzer 2100, and measured again with the KAPA Library Quantification kit. Every immunoSEQ 96-well plate was sequenced on a separate single-read 150-cycle Illumina NextSeq 550 flow cell. Regarding the original processing steps: Because the immunoSEQ output included only junctional sequences and no quality scores, the filtering could not be the same as the filtering used for full-length reads. To assign V/J genes and CDR3, sequences were annotated against IMGT germline references using PyIR, a Python wrapper for IgBLAST v1.9. Reads were removed for weak V/J assignments (E-value above 1e-6), missing CDR3, stop codons, out-of-frame junctions, or ambiguous translated residues. V3J clonotypes were defined by identical inferred V gene, J gene, and CDR3 amino acid sequence. Percentage overlap between repertoires was computed as shared unique clonotypes divided by the size of the smaller repertoire. Repertoire richness was assessed with RTK rarefaction, the Chao1 estimator, and Recon v2.1 estimates of unobserved clonotypes. Generation probabilities for all TCRbeta clonotypes obtained by the gDNA method from several donors were computed using OLGA. TCRdb mirrors the immuneACCESS table, restricted to in-frame sequences. Some clones are absent from its copies; in checked studies, under half trace to an unresolved V gene, and the reason for the others is unknown. The DNA was the basis for D and trimming; V, J and clone size are from that table. Within this sample are millions of clones, with approximately 94% of them counted one time only. The ten largest clones capture 0.9% to 1.4% of the sample.

The trim is 5 bases for V and 2 bases for J, with a gap of 9 bases between the germline ends. Sequences MNHEY (CDR1) and SVGAGI (CDR2) are obtained from the germline V gene. The CDR3 covers 13 residues, taking in both the cysteine and the phenylalanine. Here the CDR3 DNA is all that survives: 39 bases in frame from base 1. Results the study describes overall, beyond this receptor: Naive subsets generally had larger estimated clonotype richness than memory subsets. Only blood was sampled, and tissue TCR repertoires likely differ from those in blood. Across several donors, around 5% of naive CD4, more than 3% of naive CD8, 2% to 2.5% of memory CD4, and under 0.45% of memory CD8 clonotypes were shared. Incomplete sequencing was indicated by rarefaction of sorted-subset datasets, despite the large sequencing depth. Because the study included only a small number of donors, the genetic and exposure-history diversity represented was limited. Higher generation probabilities were observed for clonotypes shared by all four sorted-subset donors than for non-shared clonotypes. Pairwise subsampling indicated that sequencing depth was expected to affect the degree of clonotype sharing among donors.

CD8 naive samples were obtained by positive selection for CCR7 among CD45RO-negative cells, yielding a CD45RA+CCR7+ population from which TemRA cells were excluded. The donors were healthy, HIV-negative adults with no recently reported acute infections or vaccinations. Every donor was a Caucasian adult residing in Nashville, Tennessee, USA. Blood was obtained by leukapheresis, after which PBMCs were separated by Ficoll-Histopaque density gradient centrifugation and cryopreserved in liquid nitrogen vapor phase. Analytical flow cytometry was used to check the purity and quantity of each magnetically sorted T cell population. From each sorted fraction, genomic DNA was isolated and quantified by UV absorbance on a Nanodrop 2000c.

The sequence was collected from a man between 18 and 29 years old in good health. The sequence joins TRBV6-5 to TRBJ1-2; tentative D gene TRBD1, with 6 bases matching. Sequenced material: naive CD8+ T cells sorted from blood. In light of the paper, this sample's cell subset or site label describes: CD45RA+CCR7+. The nucleotide sequence is TGTGCCAGCAGTCCGGGACAAAACTATGGCTACACCTTC. This gives the protein CASSPGQNYGYTF.